This is a list of T cell receptor beta chains from one sample in a study of yellow fever vaccine responses in identical twins. TCRdb passed the RT-PCR reads through MiXCR, listing each CDR3 protein once. The repertoire holds about 2,800 distinct CDR3 sequences, with about nine tenths as singletons. The material was T cells from blood (PBMCs), unsorted or a sorted subset (not recorded which), obtained before or after yellow fever vaccination (not recorded which). These receptors all come from a female donor who received the yellow fever vaccine. The CDR3 runs from the conserved cysteine through the conserved F or W. Fields, in order: J gene, D gene, V gene, clone size, CDR3 protein, CDR3 DNA. A D gene is named only where the DNA matches it firmly. Where a row states a size, it is once, few, many or the class of an expanded clone; other rows omit it.

>TRBJ2-3|TRBD1|TRBV29-1|-
CSVGRTGPQADTQYF
TGCAGCGTTGGGAGGACAGGCCCGCAGGCAGATACGCAGTATTTT
>TRBJ2-7|-|TRBV18|-
CASSPPSRARDEQYF
TGTGCCAGCTCACCACCGTCCAGGGCCCGGGACGAGCAGTACTTC
>TRBJ2-7|-|TRBV13|once
CASSEAVFYEQYF
TGTGCCAGCAGTGAGGCTGTTTTCTACGAGCAGTACTTC
>TRBJ2-2|-|TRBV10-3|-
CAISDRANTGELFF
TGTGCCATCAGTGACAGGGCTAACACCGGGGAGCTGTTTTTT
>TRBJ2-1|-|TRBV4-2|-
CASSNKTVDSEQFF
TGTGCCAGCAGCAACAAGACAGTCGACAGTGAGCAGTTCTTC
>TRBJ1-4|-|TRBV29-1|-
CSVAATNEKLFF
TGCAGCGTGGCTGCGACTAATGAAAAACTGTTTTTT
>TRBJ1-3|-|TRBV19|-
CASTGVTGNTIYF
TGTGCCAGTACAGGGGTGACTGGAAACACCATATATTTT
>TRBJ2-7|TRBD2|TRBV29-1|-
CSVEGLAGDEQYF
TGCAGCGTGGAGGGGCTAGCGGGAGACGAGCAGTACTTC
>TRBJ1-1|-|TRBV11-2|-
CASSLSRGNTEAFF
TGTGCCAGCAGCTTATCTCGGGGGAACACTGAAGCTTTCTTT
>TRBJ2-7|-|TRBV28|once
CASSLPGPGAYEQYF
TGTGCCAGCAGTTTACCGGGACCGGGGGCCTACGAGCAGTACTTC
>TRBJ1-6|TRBD1|TRBV15|-
CATRPQGTENSPLHF
TGTGCCACAAGACCACAAGGGACAGAGAATTCACCCCTCCACTTT
>TRBJ1-2|-|TRBV2|-
CASDSFGSYTF
TGTGCCAGCGATTCATTTGGTTCGTACACCTTC
>TRBJ2-7|TRBD1|TRBV18|once
CASSPFRAGTGAPYEQYF
TGTGCCAGCTCACCCTTTAGAGCCGGGACAGGGGCGCCCTACGAGCAGTACTTC
>TRBJ1-1|-|TRBV2|once
CASRVEMNTEAFF
TGTGCCAGCAGGGTAGAAATGAACACTGAAGCTTTCTTT
>TRBJ1-2|-|TRBV16|-
CASSQSSGIYGYTF
TGTGCCAGCAGCCAATCGTCGGGGATTTATGGCTACACCTTC
>TRBJ1-6|-|TRBV2|-
CASTVGGRNSPLHF
TGTGCCAGCACCGTAGGGGGACGGAATTCACCCCTCCACTTT
>TRBJ2-7|-|TRBV4-1|few
CASSRRQESSYEQYF
TGCGCCAGCAGCCGTCGACAGGAGAGCTCCTACGAGCAGTACTTC
>TRBJ1-5|-|TRBV19|-
CASSRTGRWGNQPQHF
TGTGCCAGTAGTAGAACAGGGAGGTGGGGCAATCAGCCCCAGCATTTT
>TRBJ1-1|-|TRBV5-4|-
CASSLAGNTEAFF
TGTGCCAGCAGCTTGGCAGGGAACACTGAAGCTTTCTTT
>TRBJ2-6|-|TRBV18|-
CASSPSGANVLTF
TGTGCCAGCTCCCCCTCTGGGGCCAACGTCCTGACTTTC
>TRBJ1-2|TRBD1|TRBV15|-
CATSRVFGQGAGYTF
TGTGCCACCAGCAGAGTGTTCGGACAGGGGGCAGGCTACACCTTC
>TRBJ2-2|-|TRBV4-2|-
CASSPNVWGKGPEPGELFF
TGTGCCAGCAGCCCTAATGTCTGGGGAAAAGGGCCCGAACCCGGGGAGCTGTTTTTT
>TRBJ2-2|-|TRBV2|-
CASSEDGGVGTGELFF
TGTGCCAGCAGTGAAGATGGGGGTGTGGGGACCGGGGAGCTGTTTTTT
>TRBJ2-1|-|TRBV5-1|-
CASGQGSNEQFF
TGCGCCAGCGGTCAGGGTAGCAATGAGCAGTTCTTC
>TRBJ1-2|TRBD1|TRBV15|-
CATSRDVRGNYGYTF
TGTGCCACCAGCAGAGATGTCAGGGGGAACTATGGCTACACCTTC
>TRBJ2-2|-|TRBV18|-
CASSPRDRTNTGELFF
TGTGCCAGCTCACCTAGGGACCGAACGAACACCGGGGAGCTGTTTTTT
>TRBJ2-5|-|TRBV29-1|once
CSGGTQETQYF
TGCAGCGGGGGAACCCAAGAGACCCAGTACTTC
>TRBJ1-1|-|TRBV2|few
CASTKEGTGDTEAFF
TGTGCCAGCACGAAGGAGGGAACGGGAGACACTGAAGCTTTCTTT
>TRBJ1-1|TRBD1|TRBV18|-
CASSPMDRGRKDEAFF
TGTGCCAGCTCACCGATGGACAGGGGGCGAAAAGATGAAGCTTTCTTT
>TRBJ2-7|-|TRBV10-3|-
CAIGGRPYEQYF
TGTGCCATCGGTGGGAGGCCCTACGAGCAGTACTTC
>TRBJ1-1|TRBD1|TRBV4-2|once
CASSPTGQNTEAFF
TGTGCCAGCAGCCCGACAGGGCAGAACACTGAAGCTTTCTTT
>TRBJ1-3|-|TRBV10-1|-
CASSEGQARWPGNTIYF
TGCGCCAGCAGTGAGGGGCAGGCGAGGTGGCCTGGAAACACCATATATTTT
>TRBJ2-1|TRBD2|TRBV13|-
CASSFRGRAYNEQFF
TGTGCCAGCAGCTTTCGCGGGAGGGCCTACAATGAGCAGTTCTTC
>TRBJ1-2|-|TRBV19|-
CASSTWDSKNYGYTF
TGTGCCAGTAGTACGTGGGACTCCAAAAACTATGGCTACACCTTC
>TRBJ2-2|TRBD1|TRBV12-3/TRBV12-4|-
CASSPAGQGHGELFF
TGTGCCAGCAGTCCCGCCGGACAGGGTCACGGGGAGCTGTTTTTT
>TRBJ2-1|-|TRBV2|-
CASSVVGAGEQFF
TGTGCCAGCAGTGTTGTGGGGGCGGGTGAGCAGTTCTTC
>TRBJ1-3|TRBD1|TRBV7-6|-
CASSSTGNSGNTIYF
TGTGCCAGCAGCTCGACAGGGAACTCTGGAAACACCATATATTTT
>TRBJ1-5|-|TRBV12-3/TRBV12-4|-
CASSFEGGNQPQHF
TGTGCCAGCAGTTTTGAGGGAGGCAATCAGCCCCAGCATTTT
>TRBJ2-2|-|TRBV9|-
CASSVAGINTGELFF
TGTGCCAGCAGCGTAGCTGGGATTAACACCGGGGAGCTGTTTTTT
>TRBJ1-5|TRBD1|TRBV23-1|-
CASSQTGERQPQHF
TGCGCCAGCAGTCAGACAGGGGAGCGTCAGCCCCAGCATTTT
>TRBJ2-1|TRBD2|TRBV11-3|-
CASSQATSGRSEQFF
TGTGCCAGCAGTCAAGCGACTAGCGGGAGATCTGAGCAGTTCTTC
>TRBJ1-1|-|TRBV4-1|-
CASSQDTVTAFF
TGCGCCAGCAGCCAAGATACAGTCACGGCTTTCTTT
>TRBJ2-1|TRBD2|TRBV24-1|-
CATHGGNEQFF
TGTGCCACCCACGGGGGGAATGAGCAGTTCTTC
>TRBJ2-2|-|TRBV12-3/TRBV12-4|-
CASTRGRGRNTGELFF
TGTGCCAGCACCCGGGGGCGCGGGAGAAACACCGGGGAGCTGTTTTTT
>TRBJ2-2|TRBD2|TRBV12-3/TRBV12-4|-
CASSWTSGRKSGELFF
TGTGCCAGCAGTTGGACTAGCGGGAGAAAATCCGGGGAGCTGTTTTTT
>TRBJ1-5|-|TRBV2|-
CASTDENSNQLQHF
TGTGCCAGCACCGACGAAAATAGCAATCAGCTCCAGCATTTT
>TRBJ1-3|-|TRBV18|-
CASSPPGTWPGNTIYF
TGTGCCAGCTCACCACCAGGGACGTGGCCTGGAAACACCATATATTTT
>TRBJ2-1|-|TRBV10-3|-
CAISEGPARFF
TGTGCCATCAGTGAAGGGCCAGCACGGTTCTTC
>TRBJ1-2|-|TRBV12-3/TRBV12-4|few
CATSTDANYGYTF
TGTGCCACCAGTACGGATGCTAACTATGGCTACACCTTC
>TRBJ2-7|-|TRBV12-3/TRBV12-4|-
CASSLRGIHEQYF
TGTGCCAGCAGTTTAAGGGGGATTCACGAGCAGTACTTC
>TRBJ2-3|-|TRBV18|-
CASSPGHTDTQYF
TGTGCCAGCTCACCTGGGCACACAGATACGCAGTATTTT
>TRBJ2-1|-|TRBV12-3/TRBV12-4|-
CASRTEKGNEQFF
TGTGCCAGCAGGACAGAGAAGGGCAATGAGCAGTTCTTC
>TRBJ1-2|-|TRBV6-5|-
CASSYQRNYGYTF
TGTGCCAGCAGTTATCAAAGGAACTATGGCTACACCTTC